Sequencing of this TCR beta chain was carried out in a study of vaccination and CD4 T cells after COVID-19. Each CDR3 protein gets one entry after TCRdb re-called the PCR reads with MiXCR. The data show around 16,000 distinct CDR3 sequences, 66% seen once. Germline CDR1 is MNHNS and CDR2 is SASEGT. There are 14 residues in the CDR3. V was pared by 6 bases and J by 2 bases, with 13 bases between. In its sample, this clonotype was seen a few times. The chain carries TRBV6-1 and TRBJ1-2; D is perhaps TRBD1 (6 bases). The sequence derives from a human donor who had recovered from COVID-19. Sequences were derived from CD4+ T cells from blood, sampled after SARS-CoV-2 vaccination. DNA for the CDR3: TGTGCCAGCAGGTCAGCAGGGGACAACTATGGCTACACCTTC. It specifies CASRSAGDNYGYTF.